This paragraph covers one T cell receptor (beta chain) sequence. The antigen is undetermined. The method was immunoSEQ multiplex PCR; TCRdb's version includes in-frame clones alone and lacks a portion of them. This sample yields about 200,000 clones, of which approximately 94% are seen a single time; around 1.8% belongs to the top ten. The germline V and J ends were trimmed by 2 bases and 1 base, with 11 bases remaining between them. This CDR3 has 15 residues. CDR1 is MNHNS and CDR2 is SASEGT in the germline V gene. The data were obtained in a study of T cell responses to AZD1222 COVID-19 vaccine. The study's findings and limits: Baseline seropositives among AZD1222 recipients totaled only 5 to 7. Increases in Spike-specific TCR breadth and depth were seen after two AZD1222 doses. There were repertoire samples only from the period after the peak T cell response. Mostly white British, mostly female donors; authors suggested clonal diversity may be underestimated.

The sequence derives from an adult who received the MenACWY meningococcal vaccine as a control. The chain recombines TRBV6-1 with TRBJ1-1, with TRBD1 as a possible D gene (6 bases). The material was peripheral blood, obtained 28 days after the second dose of the MenACWY control vaccine. CDR3: CASSESQGANTEAFF. The CDR3 nucleotides are TGTGCCAGCAGTGAATCACAGGGTGCGAACACTGAAGCTTTCTTT.